The 28 T cell receptor beta chains presented below share a single source sample, sequenced in a study of blood T cells in healthy people across ages. Using a J-beta primer mix together with a sample-barcoded 5' primer, a second PCR was run for about 6 to 11 cycles. TCRdb re-called the 5' RACE reads through MiXCR, storing one row per CDR3 protein. This sample has over a million distinct CDR3 sequences, with approximately 59% found just once. Sequencing was performed on blood. All receptors come from a man aged 18-30 years in good health.

The rearrangement joins TRBV6-4 to TRBJ2-1; 7 bases fit TRBD1. Trimming cost V 5 bases and J 7 bases; bases outside gene matches: 11. CDR1 is MRHNA and CDR2 is SNTAGT in the germline V gene. The CDR3 has 15 amino acids. Here the CDR3 reads CASSPQGTPGNEQFF. CDR3 nucleotides: TGTGCCAGCAGTCCACAGGGGACCCCTGGGAATGAGCAGTTCTTC.

This chain joins TRBV4-2 and TRBJ2-5, with TRBD1 matching over 10 bases. CDR3 size: 16 residues. Germline CDR1 LGHNA, CDR2 YNFKEQ. V shed 4 bases, J shed 1 base, and the junction held 6 bases outside the gene matches. CDR3 residues: CASSLEGTGAQETQYF. DNA for the CDR3: TGTGCCAGCAGCCTCGAGGGGACAGGGGCCCAAGAGACCCAGTACTTC.

A few counts support this clonotype. V and J are TRBV7-9 and TRBJ1-2; D ambiguous. The V and J ends lost 11 bases and 0 bases respectively, with 10 bases between them. Looked up from germline, CDR1 is SEHNR and CDR2 is FQNEAQ (reference sequence). The length of the CDR3 is 12 residues. Here the CDR3 reads CAGNPTNYGYTF. In DNA, the CDR3 is TGTGCCGGTAACCCGACTAACTATGGCTACACCTTC.

The chain has TRBV28 and TRBJ2-1; 8 nucleotides match TRBD2. V lost 10 bases and J lost 10; bases outside the gene matches: 12. In germline, CDR1 is MDHEN, CDR2 SYDVKM. The CDR3 is 13 amino acids. In nucleotides, the CDR3 is TGTGCCACCTCGGGACTAGTAAAATGGGAGCAGTTCTTC. This codes for CATSGLVKWEQFF.

Concerning this clonotype itself: One junction end does not reproduce the germline sequence, and a read error may be involved. The V call is TRBV27, the J call TRBJ1-5; D is ambiguous. Per the germline V gene, CDR1 is MNHEY and CDR2 is SMNVEV (reference sequence). This CDR3 region has 13 residues. The CDR3 region has the DNA TGTGCCAGCAGTGTATCCCCCAATCGGCCCCAGCATTTT. Protein sequence: CASSVSPNRPQHF.

A single count supports this clonotype. J is TRBJ2-7 and V is TRBV27; possible D gene TRBD1, 5 bases. V lost 5 bases, J lost 6 bases, and 17 bases lay in between. The CDR3 is 14 residues long. Germline loops: CDR1 MNHEY, CDR2 SMNVEV (reference sequence). CDR3: CASSGSGLSGEQYF. The CDR3 DNA reads TGTGCCAGCAGTGGCTCAGGGTTGTCTGGCGAGCAGTACTTC.

The V gene is TRBV3-1, the J gene TRBJ1-4; TRBD1 might be the D (6 bases). The CDR3 has 15 amino acids. Germline V lookup: CDR1 LGHDT, CDR2 YNNKEL (reference sequence). V lost 3 bases and J lost 6, with 14 bases in between. The CDR3 spells CASSQLQGGDEKLFF. The CDR3 DNA is TGTGCCAGCAGCCAGCTACAGGGTGGGGATGAAAAACTGTTTTTT. The variable domain in full, completed from reference TRBV3-1 and TRBJ1-4, reads DTAVSQTPKYLVTQMGNDKSIKCEQNLGHDTMYWYKQDSKKFLKIMFSYNNKELIINETVPNRFSPKSPDKAHLNLHINSLELGDSAVYFCASSQLQGGDEKLFFGSGTQLSVL.

The rearrangement uses TRBV6-2 or TRBV6-3 and TRBJ2-5; TRBD2 aligns across 11 bases. The CDR3 is 13 residues long. Germline assignment: CDR1 MNHEY and CDR2 SVGEGT. The ends lost 5 bases at V and 11 bases at J; junction bases unmatched: 7. In nucleotides, the CDR3 is TGTGCCAGCAGTGATGCGGGACTAGCGGCGCAGTACTTC. It is translated as CASSDAGLAAQYF.

The CDR3 coding sequence is TGTGCCAGCAGTCGATACCCCGGACTAGCTGGGGAGACCCAGTACTTC. Protein sequence: CASSRYPGLAGETQYF. The V and J genes are TRBV27 and TRBJ2-5; 8 bases agree with TRBD2. From germline, CDR1 is MNHEY and CDR2 SMNVEV (reference sequence). The CDR3 runs to 16 residues. V lost 5 bases, J lost 5 bases, and 13 bases stayed unmatched.

This clonotype has at least ten counts. This CDR3 is CSVQGGEQFF. The CDR3 nucleotides read TGCAGCGTTCAGGGCGGAGAGCAGTTCTTC. This chain connects TRBV29-1 to TRBJ2-1; possible D gene TRBD1, 5 bases. The CDR3 is 10 amino acids. V shed 5 bases and J shed 10 bases, with 9 bases lying between them. Germline loops: CDR1 SQVTM, CDR2 ANQGSEA.

This clonotype has just a few counts. The chain employs TRBV20-1 and TRBJ2-4; a weak D match, TRBD1 (6 bases). The CDR3 totals 16 residues. CDR1 is DFQATT, CDR2 SNEGSKA, per germline (reference sequence). V shed 1 base and J shed 13 bases, with 26 bases lying between them. In DNA, the CDR3 is TGCAGTGCTAGAGTTTGGACCGGGACATCTCCCTTTGAGCAGTACTTC. Residues: CSARVWTGTSPFEQYF.

This chain uses TRBV25-1 with TRBJ1-2, with 9 bases that match TRBD1. After removal of 4 bases from V and 1 base from J, the junction contained 4 bases not matched to a gene. This CDR3 spans 15 amino acids. Germline CDR1 is MGHDK and CDR2 is SYGVNS. CDR3 sequence (DNA): TGTGCCAGCAGTGTGGACAGGGGAGGTAACTATGGCTACACCTTC. Residues: CASSVDRGGNYGYTF.

V gene TRBV6-1 combines with J gene TRBJ2-7, with 10 bases identical to TRBD1. The end of the DNA aligns better with TRBJ2-5, so the J call may be wrong. Germline V CDR1 and CDR2: MNHNS, SASEGT. The CDR3 spans 15 residues. The CDR3 region is CASRDPGQGRKTQYF. The CDR3 coding sequence is TGTGCCAGCAGGGATCCGGGACAGGGGAGGAAGACCCAGTACTTC.

V is TRBV3-1 and J is TRBJ1-2; D is unclear. Per germline, CDR1 LGHDT and CDR2 YNNKEL (reference sequence). The CDR3 is 15 amino acids. The ends were cut back, 0 bases at V and 8 bases at J, with 16 bases in the middle. The CDR3 sequence: CASSQDDPRFRGYTF. The CDR3 region has the DNA TGTGCCAGCAGCCAAGACGACCCTCGGTTTCGAGGCTACACCTTC. The whole variable domain, filled in from reference TRBV3-1 and TRBJ1-2, reads DTAVSQTPKYLVTQMGNDKSIKCEQNLGHDTMYWYKQDSKKFLKIMFSYNNKELIINETVPNRFSPKSPDKAHLNLHINSLELGDSAVYFCASSQDDPRFRGYTFGSGTRLTVV.

The chain uses TRBV10-3 and TRBJ2-2, with 13 bases that match TRBD2. The V and J ends lost 8 bases and 0 bases, in that order; junction bases with no gene match: 9. Germline V lookup: CDR1 ENHRY, CDR2 SYGVKD. The CDR3 is made up of 18 amino acids. CDR3 sequence (DNA): TGTGCCATCCCGCGACTAGCGGGGGGCCCGACGAACACCGGGGAGCTGTTTTTT. The encoded protein is CAIPRLAGGPTNTGELFF.

The rearrangement joins TRBV15 to TRBJ1-5; D is uncertain. The CDR3 has 12 residues. From germline, CDR1 is LNHNV and CDR2 YYDKDF (reference sequence). The V end lost 6 bases, the J end lost 4 bases, and 7 bases lay between the germline ends. The CDR3 protein is CATSGRNQPQHF. For the CDR3, the DNA is TGTGCCACCAGTGGCCGGAATCAGCCCCAGCATTTT.

This clonotype was found a few times. The gene calls are TRBV7-9 and TRBJ2-7; D ambiguous. This CDR3 is built from 14 residues. Trimming removed 3 bases at V and 2 bases at J, with 11 bases between. Germline assignment: CDR1 SEHNR and CDR2 FQNEAQ (reference sequence). CDR3 in DNA: TGTGCCAGCAGCTTTGTCGGGCAGACCTACGAGCAGTACTTC. Protein product: CASSFVGQTYEQYF.

The rearrangement uses TRBV11-2 and TRBJ2-1; tentative D call: TRBD2 (5 bases). The germline V gene has CDR1 SGHAT and CDR2 FQNNGV. The CDR3 loop spans 11 amino acids. V was pared by 3 bases and J by 12 bases, with 9 bases between. CDR3: CASSLVSGQFF. The CDR3 nucleotides read TGTGCCAGCAGCTTGGTAAGCGGGCAGTTCTTC.

Note on this clonotype: A junction end diverges from the germline sequence, so it may reflect a read error. The chain couples TRBV12-3 or TRBV12-4 to TRBJ2-1; 10 bases fit TRBD2. The CDR3 runs to 14 residues. The CDR3 loop reads CASRPSGRGNEQFF. The CDR3 DNA follows: TGTGCCAGCCGCCCCAGCGGGAGGGGTAATGAACAGTTCTTC.

Turning to this clonotype: The junction departs from germline at one end; a sequencing error may be responsible. The chain recombines TRBV28 with TRBJ1-6; D is ambiguous. The germline gives CDR1 MDHEN, CDR2 SYDVKM. This CDR3 has 15 amino acids. DNA for the CDR3: TGTGCCAGCACTTTACCGGCCATTGGTAATTCACCCCTCCACTTT. This sequence encodes CASTLPAIGNSPLHF.

This clonotype turned up a few times. The V gene is TRBV20-1, the J gene TRBJ2-7, with D possibly being TRBD2 (6 bases). The V gene lost 5 bases and the J gene lost 4 bases, with 18 bases spanning the gap. Germline CDR1 DFQATT, CDR2 SNEGSKA (reference sequence). There are 14 residues in the CDR3. The CDR3 DNA follows: TGCAGTGCTGAAGCCGGGACTTCCGATTACGAGCAGTACTTC. Encoded protein: CSAEAGTSDYEQYF.

V is TRBV7-9 and J is TRBJ2-5; 7 nucleotides match TRBD1. The end of the DNA aligns better with TRBJ2-7, so the J call may be wrong. This CDR3 is 15 amino acids long. CDR1 and CDR2 from the germline V gene are SEHNR and FQNEAQ (reference sequence). The CDR3 is CASSSVNRGPYEQYF. DNA of the CDR3: TGTGCCAGCAGCTCGGTTAACAGGGGACCCTACGAGCAGTACTTC.

The CDR3 here is CSVETGMGLETQYF. The CDR3 DNA follows: TGCAGCGTTGAGACAGGGATGGGGTTAGAGACCCAGTACTTC. The genes are TRBV29-1 and TRBJ2-5, with 7 positions matching TRBD1. Germline loops: CDR1 SQVTM, CDR2 ANQGSEA. J gave up 4 bases and V 3 bases, and 8 bases lay outside the gene matches. The CDR3 totals 14 residues.

This clonotype was detected only once. The J gene is TRBJ1-1, the V gene TRBV28; 9 bases are a match to TRBD1. This CDR3 has 15 residues. The trim removed 2 bases at V and 4 bases at J, leaving 5 bases unmatched. Germline values: CDR1 MDHEN, CDR2 SYDVKM. The CDR3: CASSLPDRGGTEAFF. DNA of the CDR3: TGTGCCAGCAGTTTACCCGACAGGGGGGGCACTGAAGCTTTCTTT. The variable domain in full, completed from reference TRBV28 and TRBJ1-1, reads DVKVTQSSRYLVKRTGEKVFLECVQDMDHENMFWYRQDPGLGLRLIYFSYDVKMKEKGDIPEGYSVSREKKERFSLILESASTNQTSMYLCASSLPDRGGTEAFFGQGTRLTVV.

This clonotype has ten or more counts. The chain employs TRBV15 and TRBJ2-1; 9 bases match TRBD1. The ends lost 4 bases at V and 1 base at J; junction bases unmatched: 2. Germline V gene sequence: CDR1 LNHNV, CDR2 YYDKDF (reference sequence). The CDR3 covers 15 residues. The CDR3 DNA reads as TGTGCCACCAGCACCGGACAGGGGTCCTACAATGAGCAGTTCTTC. This codes for CATSTGQGSYNEQFF.

Remarks on this clonotype: A read error may produce the germline difference seen at one junction end. The chain is built from TRBV20-1 and TRBJ2-3; D not resolved. Per germline, CDR1 DFQATT and CDR2 SNEGSKA (reference sequence). The CDR3 is 13 amino acids. The CDR3: CSALTGITATQYF. As DNA, the CDR3 is TGCAGTGCCCTAACTGGGATCACAGCTACGCAGTATTTT.

In its sample, this clonotype was seen once. V gene TRBV27 combines with J gene TRBJ2-7; D unresolved. The CDR3 has 14 residues. Trimming removed 2 bases at V and 0 bases at J, with 8 bases between. Germline CDR1 MNHEY, CDR2 SMNVEV (reference sequence). The chain's CDR3 is CASSLNPYSYEQYF. In nucleotides, the CDR3 is TGTGCCAGCAGTTTAAATCCCTACTCCTACGAGCAGTACTTC.

This clonotype has only a few counts. The chain recombines TRBV4-1 with TRBJ1-2, with 7 positions matching TRBD1. J was trimmed by 2 bases and V by 1 base; bases with no gene match: 4. Germline lookup yields CDR1 MGHRA and CDR2 YSYEKL. The CDR3 extends over 15 amino acids. CDR3 sequence: CASSQVRDSNYGYTF. The DNA of the CDR3 is TGCGCCAGCAGCCAAGTCCGGGACAGCAACTATGGCTACACCTTC.